The clone carrying this T cell receptor (beta chain) was seen repeatedly, ten times or more. Its target is not known. This sample stems from a study of neurological immune-mediated disorders. Study-wide findings and caveats: HTLV-1-associated myelopathy ranked highest for TCR clonal expansion and multiple sclerosis lowest, beneath healthy controls.

About a million sorted CD4+ or CD8+ T cells made each library. CDR3 length equals 16 residues. Germline CDR1 LGHNA, CDR2 YNFKEQ. With 1 base removed from V and 0 bases from J, the gap between germline ends came to 10 bases. The authors made cDNA by 5'RACE with 10-nucleotide random UMIs. A single run covered 15-18 subjects with over 200 million TCR-beta sequences. TCRdb ran MiXCR on the 5' RACE reads and lists one entry per CDR3 protein. The sample carries about 37,000 distinct CDR3 sequences, approximately 10% recorded once. The TCR comes from a woman younger than 45 with HTLV-1-associated myelopathy (HAM/TSP). Sequenced input: CD4+ T cells from blood. The chain combines TRBV4-2 with TRBJ1-3, with D perhaps matching TRBD1 (5 bases). This CDR3 reads CASSQGTTVSGNTIYF. The CDR3 DNA sequence: TGTGCCAGCAGCCAAGGGACAACCGTCTCTGGAAACACCATATATTTT.